The clone carrying this T cell receptor beta chain appeared a few times. No antigen is known for it. iRepertoire HTBI primers and Arm-PCR of CDR3 regions built TCR beta libraries. Original methodology: Sequenced samples collectively carried around 60 TRBV and roughly 15 TRBJ segments. Each CDR3 protein is one row after TCRdb ran MiXCR on the multiplex PCR reads. These V and J calls rely on TCRdb rather than the paper's analysis. The repertoire consists of about 450,000 distinct CDR3 sequences, with 23% occurring once and the leading ten covering over 25%. This sample is drawn from a study of regulatory T cells in long-lasting Graves disease. At the level of the study: By definition, persistent Graves' disease involved antithyroid drugs for over 5 years alongside positive TSH receptor antibodies. General study findings and limits: Newly diagnosed patients shared 750 to 1,000 public clonotypes; persistent patients shared approximately 2,700. Lower TCR diversity characterized persistent Graves' patients relative to newly diagnosed patients.

As for time point: persistent/refractory GD, antithyroid drugs over 5 years with positive TRAb. PBMCs provided the RNA from which the TCR library was made. J gave up 5 bases and V 6 bases, and 7 bases lay outside the gene matches. The germline gives CDR1 DFQATT, CDR2 SNEGSKA (reference sequence). CDR3 length: 13 residues. The J gene is TRBJ2-7, the V gene TRBV20-1; TRBD1 matches at 10 bases. The sequence came from a female donor with Graves disease. The specimen comprised peripheral blood mononuclear cells (PBMCs), sampled when the disease was refractory, from a patient treated with antithyroid drugs. The CDR3 is CSARDRGTDEQYF. The DNA of the CDR3 is TGCAGTGCCCGGGACAGGGGAACGGACGAGCAGTACTTC.